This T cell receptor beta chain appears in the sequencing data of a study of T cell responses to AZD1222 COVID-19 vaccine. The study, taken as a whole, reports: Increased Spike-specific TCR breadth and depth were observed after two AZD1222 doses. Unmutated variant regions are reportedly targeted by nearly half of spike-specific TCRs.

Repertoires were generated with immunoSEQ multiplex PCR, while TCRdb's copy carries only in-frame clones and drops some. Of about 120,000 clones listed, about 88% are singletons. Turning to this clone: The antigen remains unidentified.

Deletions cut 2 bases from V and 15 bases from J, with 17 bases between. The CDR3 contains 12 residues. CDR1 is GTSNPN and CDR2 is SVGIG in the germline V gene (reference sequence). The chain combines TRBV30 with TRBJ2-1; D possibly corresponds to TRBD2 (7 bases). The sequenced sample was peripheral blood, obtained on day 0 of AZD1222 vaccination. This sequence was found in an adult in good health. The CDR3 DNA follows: TGTGCCTGGAGTCCCTGGGAGGGGGAAAGGTTCTTC. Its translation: CAWSPWEGERFF.